Below are 13 T cell receptor beta chains sequenced from a single sample in a study of OX40 agonist ivuxolimab in advanced cancers. TCRdb's copy holds only in-frame clones and misses some; the assay was immunoSEQ multiplex PCR. This sample yields 37,000 or so clones, of which 85% are seen a single time; approximately 15% belongs to the top ten. The material sequenced was CD4+ or CD8+ T cells sorted from blood, taken in a trial of the OX40 agonist ivuxolimab. These receptor sequences come from an adult with an advanced solid tumor such as melanoma, head and neck, liver or kidney cancer.

This chain connects TRBV19 to TRBJ2-5; the match to TRBD1 covers 8 bases. This CDR3 has 14 residues. CDR1 and CDR2 (germline): LNHDA, SQIVND (reference sequence). After removal of 7 bases from V and 1 base from J, the junction contained 5 bases not matched to a gene. The CDR3 loop is CASNGRGPQETQYF. The CDR3 DNA reads as TGTGCCAGTAACGGCAGGGGGCCCCAAGAGACCCAGTACTTC. Full variable domain (outside the CDR3, taken from reference TRBV19 and TRBJ2-5): DGGITQSPKYLFRKEGQNVTLSCEQNLNHDAMYWYRQDPGQGLRLIYYSQIVNDFQKGDIAEGYSVSREKKESFPLTVTSAQKNPTAFYLCASNGRGPQETQYFGPGTRLLVL.

This chain links TRBV4-3 with TRBJ2-3; D is tentatively TRBD1 or TRBD2 (7 bases each). V was trimmed by 0 bases and J by 4 bases, leaving 17 bases between them. The CDR3 sequence is 17 residues long. Germline CDR1 LGHNA, CDR2 YSLEER. The CDR3 DNA reads as TGCGCCAGCAGCCAAGATACGGGCAGGGGGGGCGCAGATACGCAGTATTTT. It codes for CASSQDTGRGGADTQYF.

This sequence joins TRBV7-6 and TRBJ1-2; weak D call: TRBD1 (5 bases). With 5 bases removed from V and 5 bases from J, the gap between germline ends came to 15 bases. The CDR3 length is 14 residues. Germline CDR1 reads SGHVS; CDR2 reads FNYEAQ. The CDR3 loop reads CASSRTGTSYGYTF. CDR3 in DNA: TGTGCCAGCAGCCGTACCGGGACCAGTTATGGCTACACCTTC.

This clone has a single count. The chain has TRBV19 and TRBJ2-1; a possible D gene is TRBD2 (7 bases). The CDR3 has 15 residues. V was pared by 3 bases and J by 2 bases, with 11 bases between. From germline, CDR1 is LNHDA and CDR2 SQIVND (reference sequence). The CDR3 spells CASSMRGPAYNEQFF. CDR3 DNA sequence: TGTGCCAGTAGTATGCGGGGGCCGGCCTACAATGAGCAGTTCTTC.

The rearrangement joins TRBV7-8 to TRBJ1-1; no definite D call. V lost 1 base to trimming and J lost 6 bases, with 18 bases between them. The CDR3 is 16 residues long. Germline CDR1 reads SGHVS; CDR2 reads FQNEAQ. CDR3: CASSLEGLALLPEAFF. DNA for the CDR3: TGTGCCAGCAGCTTAGAGGGTTTGGCCCTCCTCCCTGAAGCTTTCTTT.

V and J are TRBV29-1 and TRBJ2-2; D could derive from TRBD1 or TRBD2 (6 bases each). Trimming stripped 4 bases from V and 8 bases from J, with 11 bases between. The CDR3 has 12 residues. Looked up from germline, CDR1 is SQVTM and CDR2 is ANQGSEA. DNA for the CDR3: TGCAGCGTTGTCAAGGGGGGTGGGGAGCTGTTTTTT. This gives the protein CSVVKGGGELFF.

This sequence joins TRBV29-1 and TRBJ2-2; D perhaps matches TRBD2 (5 bases). Per germline, CDR1 SQVTM and CDR2 ANQGSEA. This CDR3 region has 12 residues. V was clipped by 3 bases and J by 3 bases, with 5 bases between them. CDR3: CSVEEDTGELFF. CDR3 DNA: TGCAGCGTTGAGGAGGACACCGGGGAGCTGTTTTTT.

V usage is TRBV5-8 and J usage is TRBJ1-6; unclear D gene. Per germline, CDR1 SGHTS and CDR2 YDEGEE. V was clipped by 0 bases and J by 7 bases, with 8 bases between them. This CDR3 is built from 14 residues. CDR3 bases: TGTGCCAGCAGCTTGGAAGACGCAAATTCACCCCTCCACTTT. This gives the protein CASSLEDANSPLHF.

In DNA, the CDR3 is TGCGCCAGCAGCCACGGGACAGGGGGTCTCTACGAGCAGTACTTC. Residues: CASSHGTGGLYEQYF. The chain recombines TRBV4-3 with TRBJ2-7; TRBD1 matches at 11 bases. V trimming: 3 bases; J trimming: 3 bases; junction bases outside the gene matches: 4. Germline CDR1 reads LGHNA; CDR2 reads YSLEER. The CDR3 totals 15 residues.

The V call is TRBV15, the J call TRBJ2-1; TRBD2 is a possible D gene (6 bases). The CDR3 runs 17 residues. V shed 0 bases and J shed 3 bases, with 15 bases lying between them. Per germline, CDR1 LNHNV and CDR2 YYDKDF (reference sequence). DNA for the CDR3: TGTGCCACCAGCAGAGATATAGGCGGGACGGGCTACAATGAGCAGTTCTTC. Protein: CATSRDIGGTGYNEQFF.

Only a few counts were recorded for this clone. The chain has TRBV30 and TRBJ1-5; 8 bases align to TRBD1. The J segment lost 6 bases and the V segment lost 2 bases, leaving 6 bases of the junction unmatched. There are 14 residues in the CDR3. Germline-derived CDR1 and CDR2 are GTSNPN and SVGIG (reference sequence). The CDR3 protein is CAWSWTGRVQPQHF. CDR3 nucleotides: TGTGCCTGGAGTTGGACAGGGCGTGTTCAGCCCCAGCATTTT.

The chain combines TRBV9 with TRBJ1-2; possible D gene TRBD1, 5 bases. CDR3 length: 13 residues. The germline V gene has CDR1 SGDLS and CDR2 YYNGEE. Trimming removed 3 bases from V and 5 bases from J, with 11 bases in between. In nucleotides, the CDR3 is TGTGCCAGCAGCGCAGGGTTCCGGTATGGCTACACCTTC. It yields the protein CASSAGFRYGYTF.

J is TRBJ2-5 and V is TRBV4-3; 8 nucleotides agree with TRBD2. Germline V gene lookup returns CDR1 LGHNA and CDR2 YSLEER. V was pared by 5 bases and J by 2 bases, with 7 bases of the junction left unmatched. CDR3 length: 15 amino acids. The CDR3 reads CASSLGSGEQETQYF. The CDR3 nucleotides are TGCGCCAGCAGCTTGGGTAGCGGGGAGCAAGAGACCCAGTACTTC.